Listed below are T cell receptor beta chains from one sample, sequenced in a study of CD4 T cells in relation to SARS-CoV-2 and coronaviruses. No cognate antigen is known for these TCRs. Sequencing was performed with immunoSEQ multiplex PCR; in TCRdb, only in-frame clones are kept and a portion is missing. The profile shows under 45,000 clones, approximately 82% of them singletons. Input material: naive CD4+ T cells from PBMCs, cultured in vitro. These receptors all come from an adult with COVID-19. CDR3s include the opening cysteine and the closing phenylalanine or tryptophan. D genes are given only for firm matches. Clone sizes are given selectively: once, few, many, or a class where the clone is expanded.

d_call	clone_size	v_call	cdr3_length	j_call	cdr3_nt	cdr3_aa
TRBD1	-	TRBV11-2	15	TRBJ1-1	TGTGCCAGCAGCTTGGGTAGGGGGCGACGAACTGAAGCTTTCTTT	CASSLGRGRRTEAFF
-	-	TRBV7-3	14	TRBJ2-2	TGTGCCAGCAGCCGAAATTCAGGGACCGGGGAGCTGTTTTTT	CASSRNSGTGELFF
-	once	TRBV5-1	13	TRBJ1-4	TGCGCCAGCAGCCAAAGGGAGGATGAAAAACTGTTTTTT	CASSQREDEKLFF
-	few	TRBV27	15	TRBJ2-7	TGTGCCAGCAGGCCCAAGTACAGGGGGGGTTACGAGCAGTACTTC	CASRPKYRGGYEQYF
TRBD2	-	TRBV28	19	TRBJ2-4	TGTGCCAGCACCCAACGAGGGACTAGCGAAAAATTAGCCAAAAACATTCAGTACTTC	CASTQRGTSEKLAKNIQYF
-	-	TRBV28	15	TRBJ2-7	TGTGCCAGCAGCCCAAGATTACGGCCTTCCTACGAGCAGTACTTC	CASSPRLRPSYEQYF
-	-	TRBV30	14	TRBJ1-6	TGTGCCTGGTCCGGGGGCAGGACCAATTCACCCCTCCACTTT	CAWSGGRTNSPLHF
-	few	TRBV7-3	15	TRBJ1-3	TGTGCCAGCAGCTTAACGGCAGGGCCTGGAAACACCATATATTTT	CASSLTAGPGNTIYF
-	few	TRBV2	14	TRBJ1-5	TGTGCCAGCAGTACCCAGGGAGGGTCTAGGCCCCAGCATTTT	CASSTQGGSRPQHF
-	-	TRBV30	14	TRBJ2-1	TGTGCCTGCAGTCCTCAACAGGCCTACAATGAGCAGTTCTTC	CACSPQQAYNEQFF
-	once	TRBV3-1/TRBV3-2	13	TRBJ2-1	TGTGCCAGCAGCCACAGGAGATACAATGAGCAGTTCTTC	CASSHRRYNEQFF
-	-	TRBV9	15	TRBJ1-4	TGTGCCAGCAGCGTAGGGGCTGGATCTAATGAAAAACTGTTTTTT	CASSVGAGSNEKLFF
-	few	TRBV28	12	TRBJ1-2	TGTGCCAGCAGTTTAGGGGGGTATGGCTACACCTTC	CASSLGGYGYTF
-	-	TRBV4-1	17	TRBJ2-1	TGCGCCAGCAGCACAAACCCACAGGTAACTACCTACAATGAGCAGTTCTTC	CASSTNPQVTTYNEQFF
-	once	TRBV19	15	TRBJ1-5	TGTGCCAGTAGTATAGGACGGGGAGTCGGGCAGCCCCAGCATTTT	CASSIGRGVGQPQHF
TRBD2	-	TRBV6-5	15	TRBJ2-7	TGTGCCAGCAGGAGGGATAGCGGGAGCTCCTACGAGCAGTACTTC	CASRRDSGSSYEQYF
TRBD2	-	TRBV6-6	14	TRBJ2-7	TGTGCCAGCAGTTATCCCGGGAGGGAGCACGAGCAGTACTTC	CASSYPGREHEQYF
-	-	TRBV6-6	13	TRBJ2-7	TGTGCCAGCAGTTATAGGTACACCTACGAGCAGTACTTC	CASSYRYTYEQYF
-	-	TRBV28	10	TRBJ2-7	TGTGCCAGCAGGGCCTACGAGCAGTACTTC	CASRAYEQYF
TRBD1	-	TRBV7-3	12	TRBJ2-1	TGTGCCAGCAGCCCTATGACAGGGCGGCAGTTCTTC	CASSPMTGRQFF
-	-	TRBV7-9	15	TRBJ2-1	TGTGCCAGCAGCTTTAGGGCCTTAACTTACAATGAGCAGTTCTTC	CASSFRALTYNEQFF
-	-	TRBV2	14	TRBJ2-7	TGTGCCAGCAGTGAAGGAGACCCTAGGGGGAGGCAGTACTTC	CASSEGDPRGRQYF
-	-	TRBV9	15	TRBJ2-3	TGTGCCAGCAGCGTTTGGGGGACTTCTACAGATACGCAGTATTTT	CASSVWGTSTDTQYF
-	few	TRBV28	15	TRBJ1-1	TGTGCCAGCAGGCCCCGCACAAGGGTAAGGACTGAAGCTTTCTTT	CASRPRTRVRTEAFF
TRBD1	-	TRBV6-5	14	TRBJ2-3	TGTGCCAGCAGTTACCAGGGGGCGACAGATACGCAGTATTTT	CASSYQGATDTQYF
TRBD2	-	TRBV6-1	13	TRBJ2-3	TGTGCCAGCAGTGATGCGGGGGAAGATACGCAGTATTTT	CASSDAGEDTQYF
TRBD1	-	TRBV15	15	TRBJ1-5	TGTGCCACCAGCACCCCTTACAGGGGAGGTCAGCCCCAGCATTTT	CATSTPYRGGQPQHF
TRBD1	few	TRBV12-5	16	TRBJ2-2	TGTGCTAGTGGTCAGGGACAGGGGAGGTTCACCGGGGAGCTGTTTTTT	CASGQGQGRFTGELFF
-	-	TRBV11-2	16	TRBJ1-6	TGTGCCAGCAGCTTAGGAGGGGATACCTATAATTCACCCCTCCACTTT	CASSLGGDTYNSPLHF
TRBD1	few	TRBV3-1/TRBV3-2	15	TRBJ2-7	TGTGCCAGCAGCCAAGGGGACAGGGGTAAGTACGAGCAGTACTTC	CASSQGDRGKYEQYF
-	-	TRBV7-8	13	TRBJ2-3	TGTGCCAGCAGCTTAGATAGGTTGGCAACGCAGTATTTT	CASSLDRLATQYF
TRBD1	-	TRBV2	14	TRBJ1-1	TGTGCCAGCGCAGAAAGGACAGGGAACACTGAAGCTTTCTTT	CASAERTGNTEAFF
TRBD2	-	TRBV28	18	TRBJ2-1	TGTGCCAGCAGCCACCGCCTCGGGGCTAGCGGACACTACAATGAGCAGTTCTTC	CASSHRLGASGHYNEQFF
-	-	TRBV5-4	15	TRBJ2-3	TGTGCCAGCAGCTTACGACGGAGTAGCACAGATACGCAGTATTTT	CASSLRRSSTDTQYF
-	-	TRBV5-4	13	TRBJ2-1	TGTGCCAGTCGGGACTCGTTGTTCTATGAGCAGTTCTTC	CASRDSLFYEQFF
-	few	TRBV2	13	TRBJ1-6	TGTGCCAGCAGTGAAGAGAACTGGTCACCCCTCCACTTT	CASSEENWSPLHF
TRBD2	-	TRBV28	17	TRBJ2-3	TGTGCCAGCAGTTCCGGTAGCGGGAGGGCCCCCACAGATACGCAGTATTTT	CASSSGSGRAPTDTQYF
-	once	TRBV10-3	15	TRBJ1-2	TGTGCCATCAGGTTCGATAACCAGGGAAACTATGGCTACACCTTC	CAIRFDNQGNYGYTF
-	-	TRBV18	14	TRBJ2-5	TGTGCCAGCTCTTCGGAGGGACAGAAAGAGACCCAGTACTTC	CASSSEGQKETQYF
TRBD2	-	TRBV15	17	TRBJ2-1	TGTGCCACCAGCAGGGGACTAGCGGGTCTCTCCTACAATGAGCAGTTCTTC	CATSRGLAGLSYNEQFF
-	-	TRBV5-4	13	TRBJ2-5	TGTGCCAGCAGCTCGATCCCGCCGGAGACCCAGTACTTC	CASSSIPPETQYF
-	-	TRBV28	17	TRBJ2-7	TGTGCCAGCAGTTTCGGTATGTTGGAGTACAGGGACTACGAGCAGTACTTC	CASSFGMLEYRDYEQYF